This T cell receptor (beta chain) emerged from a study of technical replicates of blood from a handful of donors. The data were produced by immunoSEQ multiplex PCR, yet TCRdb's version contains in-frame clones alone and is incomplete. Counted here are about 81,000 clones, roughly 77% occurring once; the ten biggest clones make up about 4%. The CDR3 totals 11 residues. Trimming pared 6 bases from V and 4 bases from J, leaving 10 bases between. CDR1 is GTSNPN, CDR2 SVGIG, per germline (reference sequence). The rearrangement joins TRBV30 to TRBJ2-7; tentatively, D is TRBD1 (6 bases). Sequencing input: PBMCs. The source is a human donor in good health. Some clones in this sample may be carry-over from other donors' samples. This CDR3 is CACGQGYEQYF. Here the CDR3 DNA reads TGTGCCTGTGGTCAGGGGTACGAGCAGTACTTC.